The 31 T cell receptor beta chains presented below share a single source sample, sequenced in a study of CD8+ T cells in alopecia areata. Reverse transcribed after extraction, RNA yielded cDNA as the sequencing template. The repertoire was sequenced with immunoSEQ multiplex PCR; TCRdb's copy has only in-frame clones and lacks some. The table shows approximately 150,000 clones, with roughly 60% occurring only once. Sequences were obtained from CD4+ T cells sorted from blood. Every receptor here comes from a human donor in good health.

This chain connects TRBV29-1 to TRBJ1-5; 7 nucleotides agree with TRBD1. The germline CDR1 and CDR2 sequences are SQVTM and ANQGSEA. This CDR3 is built from 13 residues. The V and J ends lost 6 bases and 2 bases, in that order; junction bases with no gene match: 4. The CDR3 DNA reads TGCAGCGTGAGGGGGCAGGGCAATCAGCCCCAGCATTTT. Its protein product is CSVRGQGNQPQHF.

The gene calls are TRBV29-1 and TRBJ2-3; D is uncertain. The CDR3 has 12 residues. Germline CDR1 is SQVTM and CDR2 is ANQGSEA. V gave up 7 bases and J gave up 8 bases, with 16 bases separating them. The CDR3 region is CSGAGGDATQYF. The CDR3, as DNA: TGCAGCGGTGCCGGCGGCGATGCTACGCAGTATTTT.

For the CDR3, the DNA is TGCAGCGTTCGGACAGGGAGAGGGGTTGGCTATGGCTACACCTTC. Its translation: CSVRTGRGVGYGYTF. The rearrangement uses TRBV29-1 and TRBJ1-2; 8 nucleotides line up with TRBD1. Trimming took 5 bases from V and 4 from J; bases not matched to a gene: 12. Germline V lookup: CDR1 SQVTM, CDR2 ANQGSEA. The CDR3 runs 15 residues.

This chain joins TRBV29-1 and TRBJ2-1; possible D gene TRBD1, 6 bases. Between the trimmed V and J ends, which lost 7 bases and 12 bases, there was a span of 13 bases. This CDR3 has 10 residues. CDR1 and CDR2 from the germline V gene are SQVTM and ANQGSEA. In nucleotides, the CDR3 is TGCAGCGCCGAAACAGGGTGGCAGTTCTTC. Its protein product is CSAETGWQFF.

This clone was detected only a few times. Other DNA sequences in the sample encode the same CDR3. This chain uses TRBV29-1 with TRBJ2-5, with 8 bases fitting TRBD1. Germline lookup yields CDR1 SQVTM and CDR2 ANQGSEA. CDR3 length: 12 residues. V lost 7 bases and J lost 2; bases outside the gene matches: 3. The CDR3 spells CSAGQGQETQYF. As DNA, the CDR3 is TGCAGCGCCGGACAGGGACAAGAGACCCAGTACTTC.

V gene TRBV7-2 combines with J gene TRBJ1-2; 9 nucleotides line up with TRBD1. The CDR3 has 14 amino acids. V lost 0 bases, J lost 8 bases, and 4 bases stayed unmatched. CDR1 SGHTA and CDR2 FQGNSA come from the germline V gene. The CDR3 sequence is CASSLARTGVGYTF. The CDR3 DNA is TGTGCCAGCAGCTTAGCGAGGACAGGGGTGGGCTACACCTTC.

The rearrangement uses TRBV5-6 and TRBJ2-1, with TRBD2 matching over 8 bases. The CDR3 is made up of 17 amino acids. Germline CDR1 reads SGHDT; CDR2 reads YYEEEE. The trim removed 4 bases at V and 1 base at J, leaving 10 bases unmatched. CDR3 DNA: TGTGCCAGCAGCCCGGGGGCTAGCGGGTTATCCTACAATGAGCAGTTCTTC. This translates into CASSPGASGLSYNEQFF.

This chain connects TRBV18 to TRBJ1-1; D is unresolved. CDR3 length: 13 residues. Germline V lookup: CDR1 KGHSH, CDR2 LQKENI. Trimming cost V 2 bases and J 7 bases, with 11 bases left between them. For the CDR3, the DNA is TGTGCCAGCTCACCAAATCCAACAGTTGAAGCTTTCTTT. Amino acids: CASSPNPTVEAFF.

This sequence joins TRBV7-6 and TRBJ2-2; D is tentatively TRBD1 or TRBD2 (6 bases each). This CDR3 contains 13 residues. Germline V CDR1 and CDR2: SGHVS, FNYEAQ. The ends were cut back, 6 bases at V and 6 bases at J, with 11 bases in the middle. The chain's CDR3 is CASSKEGAGELFF. The DNA of the CDR3 is TGTGCCAGCAGTAAGGAGGGGGCCGGGGAGCTGTTTTTT.

The rearrangement uses TRBV6-5 and TRBJ2-7, with no clear D. The CDR3 totals 13 residues. The germline gives CDR1 MNHEY, CDR2 SVGAGI. The V and J ends lost 3 bases and 2 bases respectively, with 8 bases between them. CDR3 nucleotides: TGTGCCAGCAGTTATTACCCCCCCTACGAGCAGTACTTC. Protein: CASSYYPPYEQYF.

This clone was picked up one time. CDR3: CASSSAWGSTDTQYF. The CDR3 coding sequence is TGTGCCAGCAGCTCGGCATGGGGGAGCACAGATACGCAGTATTTT. The V call is TRBV5-6, the J call TRBJ2-3, with D perhaps TRBD1 or TRBD2 (5 bases each). Germline assignment: CDR1 SGHDT and CDR2 YYEEEE. There are 15 residues in the CDR3. Trimming removed 3 bases from V and 0 bases from J, with 11 bases in between.

The V gene is TRBV5-1, the J gene TRBJ2-5; weak D call: TRBD2 (6 bases). This CDR3 has 14 residues. Germline CDR1 SGHRS, CDR2 YFSETQ. Trimming took 6 bases from V and 2 from J, leaving 14 bases between them. CDR3 sequence reads: CASMEWGVQETQYF. CDR3 nucleotide sequence: TGCGCCAGCATGGAGTGGGGGGTTCAAGAGACCCAGTACTTC. Based on the CDR3 plus reference TRBV5-1 and TRBJ2-5, the full variable domain is KAGVTQTPRYLIKTRGQQVTLSCSPISGHRSVSWYQQTPGQGLQFLFEYFSETQRNKGNFPGRFSGRQFSNSRSEMNVSTLELGDSALYLCASMEWGVQETQYFGPGTRLLVL.

The V call is TRBV15, the J call TRBJ2-7; perhaps TRBD1 as D (5 bases). Germline CDR1 reads LNHNV; CDR2 reads YYDKDF (reference sequence). The CDR3 length is 14 residues. V was trimmed by 1 base and J by 5 bases, leaving 12 bases between them. DNA for the CDR3: TGTGCCACCAGCAGAGTGGGGCTTAGGGACGAGCAGTACTTC. This codes for CATSRVGLRDEQYF.

The chain employs TRBV7-8 and TRBJ2-6; TRBD1 matches 7 bases. Germline lookup yields CDR1 SGHVS and CDR2 FQNEAQ. The CDR3 sequence is 15 residues long. V shed 6 bases, J shed 2 bases, and the junction held 4 bases outside the gene matches. In nucleotides, the CDR3 is TGTGCCAGCAGTTCTGACAGGGCTGGGGCCAACGTCCTGACTTTC. The encoded protein is CASSSDRAGANVLTF.

The chain joins TRBV7-9 to TRBJ2-7; 9 bases align to TRBD1. Per the germline V gene, CDR1 is SEHNR and CDR2 is FQNEAQ (reference sequence). After removal of 5 bases from V and 3 bases from J, the junction contained 5 bases not matched to a gene. This CDR3 comprises 14 residues. CDR3 nucleotides: TGTGCCAGCAGCCCCCGACAGGGGGTCTACGAGCAGTACTTC. Translating it yields CASSPRQGVYEQYF.

This clone was observed a single time. V is TRBV29-1 and J is TRBJ2-3, with D perhaps being TRBD1 or TRBD2 (6 bases each). Between the trimmed V and J ends, which lost 4 bases and 4 bases, there was a span of 15 bases. Germline V CDR1 and CDR2: SQVTM, ANQGSEA. The length of the CDR3 is 14 residues. CDR3 sequence (DNA): TGCAGCGTTGTATCAAGGGGGGAGTCAGATACGCAGTATTTT. It codes for CSVVSRGESDTQYF.

This chain uses TRBV7-2 with TRBJ1-1; D uncertain. Germline values: CDR1 SGHTA, CDR2 FQGNSA. The CDR3 is 11 residues long. Trimming shortened V by 1 base and J by 12 bases, and 9 bases separated the two germline ends. CDR3 amino acids: CASSLEAQSFF. DNA for the CDR3: TGTGCCAGCAGCTTAGAAGCCCAATCTTTCTTT. Together with reference TRBV7-2 and TRBJ1-1, the CDR3 gives the full variable domain: GAGVSQSPSNKVTEKGKDVELRCDPISGHTALYWYRQSLGQGLEFLIYFQGNSAPDKSGLPSDRFSAERTGGSVSTLTIQRTQQEDSAVYLCASSLEAQSFFGQGTRLTVV.

The V call is TRBV7-9, the J call TRBJ2-1; tentative D call: TRBD2 (6 bases). V was cut by 5 bases and J by 6 bases, with 11 bases left in between. Germline CDR1 is SEHNR and CDR2 is FQNEAQ (reference sequence). The CDR3 is made up of 13 amino acids. The CDR3 region has the DNA TGTGCCAGCAGCCGCCGGGAGAGCAATGAGCAGTTCTTC. Its protein product is CASSRRESNEQFF.

V usage is TRBV29-1 and J usage is TRBJ1-1; the D gene is possibly TRBD1 (6 bases). The V end lost 6 bases, the J end lost 11 bases, and 16 bases lay between the germline ends. CDR3 length: 11 amino acids. CDR1 and CDR2 (germline): SQVTM, ANQGSEA. In nucleotides, the CDR3 is TGCAGCGTCGGGGGCGCAGAGGGGGCTTTCTTT. Protein product: CSVGGAEGAFF.

The gene calls are TRBV10-3 and TRBJ1-4; the D gene is possibly TRBD1 (6 bases). Per germline, CDR1 ENHRY and CDR2 SYGVKD. Trimming cost V 8 bases and J 3 bases, with 16 bases left between them. This CDR3 region has 15 residues. The CDR3 DNA sequence: TGTGCCATCCGAAGCAACAGGGCTGCTAATGAAAAACTGTTTTTT. This codes for CAIRSNRAANEKLFF.

This clone was observed a handful of times. The J gene is TRBJ2-7, the V gene TRBV7-9; 9 positions match TRBD1. V trimming: 5 bases; J trimming: 6 bases; junction bases outside the gene matches: 17. Per the germline V gene, CDR1 is SEHNR and CDR2 is FQNEAQ (reference sequence). This CDR3 has 17 amino acids. The CDR3 DNA reads TGTGCCAGCAGCGATATCTTAACCTGGACAGGGGTGGGCGAGCAGTACTTC. Protein product: CASSDILTWTGVGEQYF.

The V and J genes are TRBV28 and TRBJ2-3, with D possibly matching TRBD2 (5 bases). The CDR3 is 15 residues long. V shed 8 bases and J shed 4 bases, with 19 bases lying between them. Germline V CDR1 and CDR2: MDHEN, SYDVKM. Here the CDR3 DNA reads TGTGCCAGCCTCAAGAGGGTGTTTGACTCAGATACGCAGTATTTT. It specifies CASLKRVFDSDTQYF.

CDR3 protein: CASSPGNVYNEQFF. CDR3 DNA sequence: TGTGCCAGCTCACCCGGGAACGTCTACAATGAGCAGTTCTTC. J is TRBJ2-1 and V is TRBV18, with D possibly being TRBD2 (5 bases). V shed 3 bases and J shed 3 bases, with 9 bases lying between them. The germline V gene has CDR1 KGHSH and CDR2 LQKENI. The CDR3 runs to 14 residues.

A word on this clone: One end of the junction fails to match germline, which may point to a read error. V is TRBV29-1 and J is TRBJ1-2; D gene ambiguous. This CDR3 has 12 residues. Germline assignment: CDR1 SQVTM and CDR2 ANQGSEA. The CDR3 region is CSVVGINYGYTF. CDR3 DNA sequence: TGCAGCGTTGTCGGAATTAACTATGGCTACACCTTT.

V usage is TRBV6-6 and J usage is TRBJ2-2; 7 positions agree with TRBD1. Germline CDR1 reads MNHNY; CDR2 reads SVGAGI (reference sequence). Trimming removed 6 bases from V and 5 bases from J; junction bases left unmatched: 3. The CDR3 has 13 residues. The CDR3 sequence is CASSIQGTGELFF. The CDR3 coding sequence is TGTGCCAGCAGCATACAGGGGACCGGGGAGCTGTTTTTT.

This clone occurred once. The V call is TRBV7-6, the J call TRBJ2-5; 7 nucleotides match TRBD2. CDR3 length equals 14 residues. The germline gives CDR1 SGHVS, CDR2 FNYEAQ. With 1 base clipped from V and 4 bases from J, the junction kept 3 bases outside the gene matches. The CDR3 region has the DNA TGTGCCAGCAGCTTAGGCGGGAGAGGAGAGACCCAGTACTTC. Residues: CASSLGGRGETQYF.

This chain links TRBV14 with TRBJ2-1, with D maybe TRBD2 (5 bases). The CDR3 length is 15 residues. Germline V CDR1 and CDR2: SGHDN, FVKESK. V was shortened by 3 bases and J by 5 bases, with 14 bases between the two germline ends. The CDR3 sequence is CASSQGWAGNNEQFF. For the CDR3, the DNA is TGTGCCAGCAGCCAGGGCTGGGCGGGCAACAATGAGCAGTTCTTC.

The chain couples TRBV30 to TRBJ2-1; D might be TRBD1 (6 bases). Germline V gene sequence: CDR1 GTSNPN, CDR2 SVGIG (reference sequence). Trimming cost V 5 bases and J 0 bases, with 17 bases left between them. This CDR3 region has 16 residues. DNA of the CDR3: TGTGCCTGGGGGGGCGGTAAGCGGAGCTCCTACAATGAGCAGTTCTTC. It encodes CAWGGGKRSSYNEQFF. The variable domain in full, completed from reference TRBV30 and TRBJ2-1, reads SQTIHQWPATLVQPVGSPLSLECTVEGTSNPNLYWYRQAAGRGLQLLFYSVGIGQISSEVPQNLSASRPQDRQFILSSKKLLLSDSGFYLCAWGGGKRSSYNEQFFGPGTRLTVL.

This clone was counted ten times or more. The gene calls are TRBV6-4 and TRBJ2-6; a possible D gene is TRBD2 (6 bases). Germline loops: CDR1 MRHNA, CDR2 SNTAGT. The length of the CDR3 is 16 residues. V was pared by 0 bases and J by 0 bases, with 6 bases between. The CDR3 spells CASSDSGGSGANVLTF. The CDR3 DNA follows: TGTGCCAGCAGTGACTCCGGGGGCTCTGGGGCCAACGTCCTGACTTTC.

The chain carries TRBV2 and TRBJ2-3; D is unresolved. This CDR3 is 11 amino acids long. Germline CDR1 is SNHLY and CDR2 is FYNNEI. V lost 6 bases to trimming and J lost 6 bases, with 7 bases between them. Here the CDR3 DNA reads TGTGCCAGCAGCCCGGAGGATACGCAGTATTTT. Translation: CASSPEDTQYF.

The chain combines TRBV14 with TRBJ2-7, with D perhaps matching TRBD2 (6 bases). Deletions cut 0 bases from V and 7 bases from J, with 16 bases between. In germline, CDR1 is SGHDN, CDR2 FVKESK. The CDR3 has 15 residues. The CDR3 spells CASSQEGVLAKEQYF. CDR3 nucleotides: TGTGCCAGCAGCCAAGAAGGCGTCCTAGCGAAAGAGCAGTACTTC.